This passage covers 11 T cell receptor beta chains from one sample sequenced in a study of radiotherapy plus CTLA-4 blockade in lung cancer. The protocol was immunoSEQ multiplex PCR, while the TCRdb copy is restricted to in-frame clones and leaves out a portion. The table lists fewer than 100,000 clones, more than 60% of them singletons. The sample in question was peripheral blood, obtained from a patient treated with radiotherapy plus ipilimumab. The receptors were gathered from a human donor with non-small cell lung cancer whose response to radiotherapy plus ipilimumab could not be evaluated. Some clones in this sample may be carry-over from other donors' samples.

The chain carries TRBV28 and TRBJ2-1; maybe TRBD1 (6 bases). V was trimmed by 4 bases and J by 11 bases, leaving 12 bases between them. CDR1 and CDR2 (germline): MDHEN, SYDVKM. The CDR3 spans 12 residues. CDR3 DNA: TGTGCCAGCAGTTCAGGGGAGCCGCAGCAGTTCTTC. Amino acid sequence: CASSSGEPQQFF.

Only a few counts were recorded for this clone. The chain employs TRBV9 and TRBJ1-3, with unresolved D. Germline CDR1 SGDLS, CDR2 YYNGEE. This CDR3 is built from 14 residues. Between the trimmed V and J ends, which lost 1 base and 0 bases, there was a span of 5 bases. As DNA, the CDR3 is TGTGCCAGCAGCGTAACATCCTCTGGAAACACCATATATTTT. This encodes CASSVTSSGNTIYF.

V gene TRBV2 combines with J gene TRBJ1-2; the D gene is possibly TRBD1 (6 bases). The CDR3 has 14 residues. V shed 6 bases and J shed 5 bases, with 16 bases lying between them. CDR1 SNHLY and CDR2 FYNNEI come from the germline V gene. In nucleotides, the CDR3 is TGTGCCAGCAGCAAAGACGACAGGAATTATGGCTACACCTTC. Translated: CASSKDDRNYGYTF.

V and J are TRBV2 and TRBJ1-1; maybe TRBD1 (6 bases). CDR1 is SNHLY and CDR2 is FYNNEI in the germline V gene. This CDR3 has 14 amino acids. Deletions cut 4 bases from V and 0 bases from J, with 9 bases between. CDR3 sequence (DNA): TGTGCCAGCAGTGGTCAGGGGATGAACACTGAAGCTTTCTTT. Its protein product is CASSGQGMNTEAFF.

This sequence joins TRBV2 and TRBJ2-2, with 11 positions matching TRBD2. After removal of 2 bases from V and 6 bases from J, the junction contained 8 bases not matched to a gene. CDR1 is SNHLY and CDR2 is FYNNEI in the germline V gene. The CDR3 consists of 17 residues. CDR3 region: CASSEQLAGGQSGELFF. In nucleotides, the CDR3 is TGTGCCAGCAGTGAACAGTTAGCGGGGGGGCAGTCCGGGGAGCTGTTTTTT.

The chain joins TRBV18 to TRBJ1-1; 8 bases map to TRBD1. V lost 3 bases to trimming and J lost 8 bases; unmatched junction nucleotides: 8. Germline V gives CDR1 KGHSH, CDR2 LQKENI. This CDR3 is built from 14 residues. Written as DNA, the CDR3 is TGTGCCAGCTCACCGGACAGGGCTTCCATAGAAGCTTTCTTT. This encodes CASSPDRASIEAFF.

The chain has TRBV7-9 and TRBJ1-1; D uncertain. V was cut by 5 bases and J by 0 bases, with 10 bases left in between. Germline V gene data show CDR1 as SEHNR and CDR2 as FQNEAQ (reference sequence). This CDR3 contains 14 residues. The CDR3 region is CASSLTEMNTEAFF. The DNA of the CDR3 is TGTGCCAGCAGCCTGACTGAGATGAACACTGAAGCTTTCTTT.

This clone was counted once. This rearrangement joins TRBV19 to TRBJ2-5; 8 bases map to TRBD2. Germline V gene data show CDR1 as LNHDA and CDR2 as SQIVND (reference sequence). The CDR3 has 16 amino acids. The trim removed 5 bases at V and 5 bases at J, leaving 13 bases unmatched. The CDR3 DNA sequence: TGTGCCAGTAGTCCACGACGCACGGGGGGGCCCGAGACCCAGTACTTC. It yields the protein CASSPRRTGGPETQYF. Together with reference TRBV19 and TRBJ2-5, the CDR3 gives the full variable domain: DGGITQSPKYLFRKEGQNVTLSCEQNLNHDAMYWYRQDPGQGLRLIYYSQIVNDFQKGDIAEGYSVSREKKESFPLTVTSAQKNPTAFYLCASSPRRTGGPETQYFGPGTRLLVL.

The chain has TRBV10-3 and TRBJ2-3, with TRBD2 matching over 12 bases. Germline V gene lookup returns CDR1 ENHRY and CDR2 SYGVKD. This CDR3 comprises 17 residues. V lost 4 bases to trimming and J lost 5 bases; unmatched junction nucleotides: 10. The CDR3 here is CAISAKPTSGGGDTQYF. In nucleotides, the CDR3 is TGTGCCATCAGTGCGAAACCGACTAGCGGGGGTGGAGATACGCAGTATTTT.

This rearrangement joins TRBV18 to TRBJ2-5; 7 bases fit TRBD2. Germline-derived CDR1 and CDR2 are KGHSH and LQKENI. The V gene end was trimmed by 2 bases and the J gene end by 5 bases; junction bases not matched to a gene: 5. The CDR3 spans 14 residues. The chain's CDR3 is CASSPGQGGETQYF. In DNA, the CDR3 is TGTGCCAGCTCACCAGGGCAGGGAGGGGAGACCCAGTACTTC.

The rearrangement links TRBV21-1 to TRBJ1-1. TRBV21-1 constitutes a pseudogene. The CDR3 has 15 residues. The DNA for the CDR3 is TGTGCCAGCAGCAAAGTGAGGGAAAGGAACACTGAAGCTTTCTTT. Translated, it gives CASSKVRERNTEAFF.